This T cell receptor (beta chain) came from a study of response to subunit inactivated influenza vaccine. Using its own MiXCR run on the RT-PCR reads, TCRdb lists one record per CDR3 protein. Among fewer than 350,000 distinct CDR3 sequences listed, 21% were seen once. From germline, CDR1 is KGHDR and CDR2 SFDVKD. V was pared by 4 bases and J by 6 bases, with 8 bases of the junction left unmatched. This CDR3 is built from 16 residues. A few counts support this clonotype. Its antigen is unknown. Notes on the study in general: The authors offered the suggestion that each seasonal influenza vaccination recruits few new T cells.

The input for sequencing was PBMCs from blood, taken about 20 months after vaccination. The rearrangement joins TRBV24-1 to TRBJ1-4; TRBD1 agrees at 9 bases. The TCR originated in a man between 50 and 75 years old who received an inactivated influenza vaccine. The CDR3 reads CATSDRPGQGDEKLFF. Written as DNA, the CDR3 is TGTGCCACCAGTGACCGCCCGGGACAGGGTGATGAAAAACTGTTTTTT.